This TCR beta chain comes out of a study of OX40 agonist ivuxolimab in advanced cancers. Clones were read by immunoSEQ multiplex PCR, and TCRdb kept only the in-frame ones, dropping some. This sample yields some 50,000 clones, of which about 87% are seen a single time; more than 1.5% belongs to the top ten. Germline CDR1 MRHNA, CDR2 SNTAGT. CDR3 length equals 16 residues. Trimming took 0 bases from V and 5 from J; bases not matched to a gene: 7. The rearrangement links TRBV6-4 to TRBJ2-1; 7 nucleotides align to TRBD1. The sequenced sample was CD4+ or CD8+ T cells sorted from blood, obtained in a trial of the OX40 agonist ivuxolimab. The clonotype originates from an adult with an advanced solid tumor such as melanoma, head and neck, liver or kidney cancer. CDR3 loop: CASSDSYRGTHNEQFF. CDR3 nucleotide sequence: TGTGCCAGCAGTGACTCATACAGGGGAACCCACAATGAGCAGTTCTTC.